The present TCR beta chain was sequenced within a study of regulatory T cells in long-lasting Graves disease. Building the TCR beta libraries relied on iRepertoire HTBI primers, and CDR3 regions underwent Arm-PCR. TCRdb re-derived calls from the multiplex PCR reads in MiXCR, one entry per CDR3 protein. This sample has 350,000 to 450,000 distinct CDR3 sequences, with 15% found just once. The germline V gene has CDR1 SGHTA and CDR2 FQGNSA. The CDR3 is 15 amino acids. Trimming removed 5 bases from V and 6 bases from J; junction bases left unmatched: 13. The table lists this clonotype with many counts. Time point noted: newly diagnosed GD, antithyroid drugs for less than 3 months. RNA extracted from PBMCs served as the sequencing template. This same sample was also part of a study on T cells in Graves' hyperthyroidism and ophthalmopathy. That work adds: First-round RT-PCR with HTBI primers amplified the TCR CDR3 region.

The sequence was obtained from a woman between 35 and 50 years old with Graves disease. This sequence joins TRBV7-2 and TRBJ2-7; 7 bases map to TRBD1. The sequences come from peripheral blood mononuclear cells (PBMCs), collected at new diagnosis, from a patient treated with antithyroid drugs. The CDR3 loop reads CASSPRGQVGSEQYF. In DNA form, the CDR3 reads TGTGCCAGCAGCCCCCGAGGACAGGTGGGGTCCGAGCAGTACTTC.